This T cell receptor beta chain was sequenced in a study of T cells after yellow fever vaccination. Study-wide background: Preparing low-cell-number fractions relied on SMART-Seq v4 Ultra Low Input.

On this clonotype: Germline is not matched at one junction end, which may reflect a read error.

Per the germline V gene, CDR1 is DFQATT and CDR2 is SNEGSKA (reference sequence). CDR3 size: 13 residues. One entry per CDR3 protein, called by TCRdb with MiXCR from the 5' RACE reads. The data show some 600,000 distinct CDR3 sequences, with roughly 12% seen just once and about 15% held by the top ten. This TCR was sampled from a man aged 30-40 years who received the YFV17D yellow fever vaccine. The chain joins TRBV20-1 to TRBJ2-1; possible D gene TRBD2, 6 bases. The source was PBMCs, collected on the day of the yellow fever booster vaccination. The CDR3 here is CSGGVFGTNEEFF. CDR3 in DNA: TGCAGTGGCGGGGTTTTTGGGACCAATGAGGAGTTCTTC.